This TCR beta chain was sequenced for a study of T-cell reconstitution after alpha-beta-depleted transplantation in children. This clonotype was seen many times. During its preparation, the TCRbeta library received unique molecular identifiers. TCRdb reprocessed the PCR reads via MiXCR and lists one record per CDR3 protein. The sample comprises fewer than 700,000 distinct CDR3 sequences, under 25% of which are singletons, and roughly 15% rests with the top ten. V lost 1 base, J lost 4 bases, and 11 bases lay in between. Germline CDR1 SGHRS, CDR2 YFSETQ. The CDR3 has 15 residues. The receptor comes from a boy under two years old who had a stem cell transplant for acute myeloid leukemia, so the T cells may come from the graft donor. V is TRBV5-1 and J is TRBJ1-4; D unresolved. The sample here was PBMCs, mostly from graft donor cells, taken 360 days after TCRalphabeta/CD19-depleted stem cell transplant. The CDR3 here is CASSLMRGNNEKLFF. The CDR3 bases are TGCGCCAGCAGCTTGATGCGAGGGAATAATGAAAAACTGTTTTTT.